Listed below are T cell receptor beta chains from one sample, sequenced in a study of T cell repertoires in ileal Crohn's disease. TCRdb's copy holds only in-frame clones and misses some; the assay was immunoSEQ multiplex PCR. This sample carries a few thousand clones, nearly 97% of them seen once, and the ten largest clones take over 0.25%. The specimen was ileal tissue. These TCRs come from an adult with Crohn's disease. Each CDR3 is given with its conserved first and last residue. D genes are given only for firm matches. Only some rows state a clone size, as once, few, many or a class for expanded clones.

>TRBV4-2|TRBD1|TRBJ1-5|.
CASSIGDRDYSNQPQHF
TGTGCCAGCAGCATAGGGGACAGGGATTATAGCAATCAGCCCCAGCATTTT
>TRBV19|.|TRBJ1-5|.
CASTGGDPHNQPQHF
TGTGCCAGTACTGGCGGCGACCCCCACAATCAGCCCCAGCATTTT
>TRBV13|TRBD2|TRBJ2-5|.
CASSFRQRGAQETQYF
TGTGCCAGCAGCTTTCGCCAGCGGGGGGCCCAAGAGACCCAGTACTTC
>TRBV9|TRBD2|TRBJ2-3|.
CASSVVGLAGDTDTQYF
TGTGCCAGCAGCGTAGTGGGGCTAGCGGGGGACACAGATACGCAGTATTTT
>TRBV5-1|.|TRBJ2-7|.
CASSQPGVRYEQYF
TGCGCCAGCAGCCAACCAGGTGTTCGGTACGAGCAGTACTTC
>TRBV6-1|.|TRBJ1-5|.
CASGGGASSNQPQHF
TGTGCCAGCGGGGGAGGGGCCTCTAGCAATCAGCCCCAGCATTTT
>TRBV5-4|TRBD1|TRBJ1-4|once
CASSRTGGQYEKLFF
TGTGCCAGCAGCAGGACAGGGGGTCAGTATGAAAAACTGTTTTTT
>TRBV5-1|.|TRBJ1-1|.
CASSNKGVVPTINTEAFF
TGCGCCAGCAGCAACAAGGGGGTGGTCCCGACCATTAACACTGAAGCTTTCTTT
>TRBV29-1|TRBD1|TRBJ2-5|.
CSTGQGVETQYF
TGCAGCACGGGACAGGGTGTGGAGACCCAGTACTTC
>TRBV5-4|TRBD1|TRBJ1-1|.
CASSPDRGLRSEAFF
TGTGCCAGCAGCCCGGACAGGGGGCTTCGGTCTGAAGCTTTCTTT
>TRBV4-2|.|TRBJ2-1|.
CASSQGPQLGDEQFF
TGTGCCAGCAGCCAAGGGCCCCAACTCGGGGATGAGCAGTTCTTC
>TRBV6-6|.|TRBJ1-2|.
CASSGGWNYGYTF
TGTGCCAGCAGTGGAGGGTGGAACTATGGCTACACCTTC
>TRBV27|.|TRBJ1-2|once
CASSLKPRGHNYGYTF
TGTGCCAGCAGTCTAAAGCCCAGGGGCCATAACTATGGCTACACCTTC
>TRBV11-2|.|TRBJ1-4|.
CASSFTSREKLFF
TGTGCCAGCAGCTTTACATCGAGGGAAAAACTGTTTTTT
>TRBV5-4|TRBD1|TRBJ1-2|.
CASSSPGGIYGYTF
TGTGCCAGCAGCTCTCCAGGGGGTATCTATGGCTACACCTTC
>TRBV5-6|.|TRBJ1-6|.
CASSLVDSRGNSPLHF
TGTGCCAGCAGCTTGGTGGACAGTAGGGGGAATTCACCCCTCCACTTT
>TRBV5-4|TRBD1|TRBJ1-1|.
CASSLGQSNTEAFF
TGTGCCAGCAGCCTGGGACAGTCGAACACTGAAGCTTTCTTT
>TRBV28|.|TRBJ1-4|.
CASSSGLGAHEKLFF
TGTGCCAGCAGTTCGGGGTTAGGAGCCCATGAAAAACTGTTTTTT
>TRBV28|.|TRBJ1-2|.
CASSLGTGYGYTF
TGTGCCAGCAGTTTAGGTACAGGCTATGGCTACACCTTC